What follows are 18 T cell receptor beta chains derived from one specimen sequenced in a study of Ad26.COV2.S vaccination and SARS-CoV-2 variants. Treatment meaning: around 19 received Ad26.COV2.S at low or high dose, single or two shots; 5 received placebo; per-sample allocation not given. Sample collection was performed on day 63 after the first vaccine or placebo injection. Profiling relied on immunoSEQ multiplex PCR, and the TCRdb table lists in-frame clones only, not all of them. The top ten hold roughly 3% of the sample, which has approximately 420,000 clones, less than 90% seen once. This specimen consisted of peripheral blood, obtained in a trial of Ad26.COV2.S vaccine versus placebo. Source of these receptors: a person aged 18 to 59 who received the Ad26.COV2.S COVID-19 vaccine or a placebo.

This clone has just one count. This chain links TRBV9 with TRBJ2-2; the D is unclear. This CDR3 is built from 14 residues. Trimming left V 0 bases short and J 5 bases short, with 8 bases between. CDR1 and CDR2 (germline): SGDLS, YYNGEE. This chain's CDR3 is CASSVGGITGELFF. The DNA for the CDR3 is TGTGCCAGCAGCGTAGGCGGAATAACCGGGGAGCTGTTTTTT.

This chain connects TRBV12-2 to TRBJ1-2. TRBV12-2 is deemed a pseudogene. This CDR3 has 16 amino acids. DNA of the CDR3: TGTGCAAGTCGCTTAGCGCCGTTACGGGGGGACTATGGCTACACCTTC. Protein sequence: CASRLAPLRGDYGYTF.

This chain's CDR3 is CASSEAASTDTQYF. The DNA for the CDR3 is TGTGCCAGCAGTGAAGCGGCCAGCACAGATACGCAGTATTTT. The chain links TRBV2 to TRBJ2-3; D is uncertain. With 0 bases removed from V and 0 bases from J, the gap between germline ends came to 4 bases. Per the germline V gene, CDR1 is SNHLY and CDR2 is FYNNEI. The CDR3 extends over 14 amino acids.

This clone has only one observation. The chain links TRBV6-1 to TRBJ1-2; TRBD1 might be the D (6 bases). V gave up 2 bases and J gave up 9 bases, with 19 bases separating them. In germline, CDR1 is MNHNS, CDR2 SASEGT. The CDR3 is 15 amino acids. In DNA form, the CDR3 reads TGTGCCAGCAGTGAATTAGGGGGAAGCTGGGTAAGCTACACCTTC. It translates to CASSELGGSWVSYTF.

The chain uses TRBV3-1 (or the pseudogene TRBV3-2) and TRBJ2-1; D assignment may be TRBD1 or TRBD2 (5 bases each). Germline loops: CDR1 LGHDT, CDR2 YNNKEL (reference sequence). The germline V and J ends were trimmed by 1 base and 9 bases, with 13 bases remaining between them. The length of the CDR3 is 14 residues. The CDR3 sequence is CASSQGRWGTEQFF. The CDR3 coding sequence is TGTGCCAGCAGCCAAGGAAGGTGGGGGACTGAGCAGTTCTTC.

The V call is TRBV7-9, the J call TRBJ1-1; D is unresolved. CDR3 length: 18 amino acids. Trimming cost V 4 bases and J 0 bases, with 21 bases left between them. From germline, CDR1 is SEHNR and CDR2 FQNEAQ (reference sequence). In DNA form, the CDR3 reads TGTGCCAGCAGCTACGGACTCATCACGAGAAAGATGAACACTGAAGCTTTCTTT. It is translated as CASSYGLITRKMNTEAFF.

V gene TRBV27 combines with J gene TRBJ2-7; 8 bases map to TRBD1. Germline trimming cut 1 base from V and 9 bases from J; bases unmatched to any gene: 5. The germline V gene has CDR1 MNHEY and CDR2 SMNVEV (reference sequence). The CDR3 extends over 13 amino acids. CDR3 sequence (DNA): TGTGCCAGCAGTTTATATCGGACAGGGCGGCAGTACTTC. It is translated as CASSLYRTGRQYF.

This clone was detected a few times. V and J are TRBV28 and TRBJ1-5; the match to TRBD1 covers 9 bases. The V gene end was trimmed by 5 bases and the J gene end by 2 bases; junction bases not matched to a gene: 7. Per germline, CDR1 MDHEN and CDR2 SYDVKM. The CDR3 covers 16 residues. In DNA form, the CDR3 reads TGTGCCAGCAGTCTTCTAACAGGGGGCGGCAATCAGCCCCAGCATTTT. Protein: CASSLLTGGGNQPQHF. The variable domain in full, with the rest retrieved from reference TRBV28 and TRBJ1-5, is DVKVTQSSRYLVKRTGEKVFLECVQDMDHENMFWYRQDPGLGLRLIYFSYDVKMKEKGDIPEGYSVSREKKERFSLILESASTNQTSMYLCASSLLTGGGNQPQHFGDGTRLSIL.

The J gene is TRBJ2-1, the V gene TRBV6-1; TRBD2 matches at 10 bases. This CDR3 comprises 15 residues. Looked up from germline, CDR1 is MNHNS and CDR2 is SASEGT. With 2 bases clipped from V and 13 bases from J, the junction kept 11 bases outside the gene matches. CDR3 DNA: TGTGCCAGCAGTGAACTAGTAGCGGGGGGCCATTATCAGTTCTTC. It specifies CASSELVAGGHYQFF.

V usage is TRBV6-6 and J usage is TRBJ1-3; 7 bases are a match to TRBD1. Germline V gives CDR1 MNHNY, CDR2 SVGAGI (reference sequence). Losses at the gene ends were 6 bases for V and 0 bases for J; bases not matched to a gene: 8. CDR3 length equals 16 residues. The CDR3 bases are TGTGCCAGCAGCCGACAGGGCCCTAGCTCTGGAAACACCATATATTTT. Its translation: CASSRQGPSSGNTIYF.

The V and J genes are TRBV5-4 and TRBJ2-3, with 7 positions matching TRBD1. The germline V gene encodes CDR1 SGHNT and CDR2 YYREEE (reference sequence). The trim removed 4 bases at V and 4 bases at J, leaving 9 bases unmatched. The CDR3 covers 15 residues. CDR3 sequence (DNA): TGTGCCAGCAGCCGAGGACAGGTTCGCCCAGATACGCAGTATTTT. Translation: CASSRGQVRPDTQYF.

This clone was seen more than once but under ten times. Other DNA sequences within the sample encode an identical CDR3. V is TRBV3-1 (or the pseudogene TRBV3-2) and J is TRBJ1-2; 9 bases match TRBD1. The J segment lost 4 bases and the V segment lost 1 base, leaving 7 bases of the junction unmatched. This CDR3 region has 16 residues. In germline, CDR1 is LGHDT, CDR2 YNNKEL (reference sequence). This chain's CDR3 is CASSQVGTGRGYGYTF. As DNA, the CDR3 is TGTGCCAGCAGCCAAGTTGGGACAGGGAGGGGCTATGGCTACACCTTC.

The genes are TRBV9 and TRBJ2-3, with 9 bases identical to TRBD2. The CDR3 totals 16 residues. With 4 bases clipped from V and 4 bases from J, the junction kept 10 bases outside the gene matches. Germline-derived CDR1 and CDR2 are SGDLS and YYNGEE. CDR3 protein: CASSPRGGQVADTQYF. CDR3 bases: TGTGCCAGCAGCCCGCGGGGGGGCCAAGTAGCAGATACGCAGTATTTT.

The chain couples TRBV10-3 to TRBJ1-4, with TRBD1 identical over 7 bases. The CDR3 is 14 residues long. Trimming removed 2 bases from V and 8 bases from J; junction bases left unmatched: 5. CDR1 is ENHRY and CDR2 is SYGVKD in the germline V gene. CDR3 amino acids: CAISEGGTDEKLFF. The CDR3 DNA is TGTGCCATCAGTGAGGGCGGGACAGACGAAAAACTGTTTTTT.

This sequence joins TRBV6-6 and TRBJ2-3; D is unclear. The CDR3 extends over 16 amino acids. Deletions cut 5 bases from V and 0 bases from J, with 15 bases between. The germline V gene encodes CDR1 MNHNY and CDR2 SVGAGI (reference sequence). CDR3 nucleotide sequence: TGTGCCAGCAGTAAAAGGTCAGGTCTAAGCACAGATACGCAGTATTTT. Its protein product is CASSKRSGLSTDTQYF.

This rearrangement joins TRBV18 to TRBJ2-3; maybe TRBD1 (5 bases). V lost 4 bases and J 2 bases, leaving 16 bases between the germline ends. The CDR3 contains 16 residues. Germline V CDR1 and CDR2: KGHSH, LQKENI. The CDR3, as DNA: TGTGCCAGCTCACAGGGGCAGGGATCCCTCACAGATACGCAGTATTTT. As protein: CASSQGQGSLTDTQYF.

Only a few counts were recorded for this clone. The chain uses TRBV11-2 and TRBJ2-7; no definite D call. Trimming took off 0 bases at V and 5 bases at J, with 8 bases between the two ends. Germline CDR1 reads SGHAT; CDR2 reads FQNNGV. The CDR3 totals 13 residues. This chain's CDR3 is CASSLDPGDEQYF. As DNA, the CDR3 is TGTGCCAGCAGCTTAGATCCTGGAGACGAGCAGTACTTC. The full variable domain, rest sourced from reference TRBV11-2 and TRBJ2-7, is EAGVAQSPRYKIIEKRQSVAFWCNPISGHATLYWYQQILGQGPKLLIQFQNNGVVDDSQLPKDRFSAERLKGVDSTLKIQPAKLEDSAVYLCASSLDPGDEQYFGPGTRLTVT.

The rearrangement uses TRBV5-1 and TRBJ1-6, with D possibly TRBD1 on 5 matching bases. The CDR3 is 15 amino acids. With 4 bases removed from V and 10 bases from J, the gap between germline ends came to 18 bases. Germline V gene lookup returns CDR1 SGHRS and CDR2 YFSETQ. Here the CDR3 DNA reads TGCGCCAGCAGCCCGCAATCAGGGAGGTTCTCACCCCTCCACTTT. This codes for CASSPQSGRFSPLHF.